This T cell receptor beta chain is from a study of T cell responses to AZD1222 COVID-19 vaccine. Overall study results and limits: Repertoires were sampled only after the peak T cell response. Reports say nearly half of spike-specific TCRs go after unmutated variant regions.

CDR1 is MDHEN, CDR2 SYDVKM, per germline. Trimming took 6 bases from V and 8 from J, leaving 10 bases between them. This CDR3 is built from 11 residues. Worth noting for this clone: The antigen is not known.

Assay: immunoSEQ multiplex PCR; the TCRdb copy retains only in-frame clones and omits some. The sample contains 45,000 to 55,000 clones, around four fifths of which appear only once. The receptor's source is an adult in good health. Here the sequenced sample was peripheral blood, taken on day 0 of AZD1222 vaccination. The chain uses TRBV28 and TRBJ1-2; no definite D call. Here the CDR3 DNA reads TGTGCCAGCAGCGAGACTAGAGGCTACACCTTC. It yields the protein CASSETRGYTF.